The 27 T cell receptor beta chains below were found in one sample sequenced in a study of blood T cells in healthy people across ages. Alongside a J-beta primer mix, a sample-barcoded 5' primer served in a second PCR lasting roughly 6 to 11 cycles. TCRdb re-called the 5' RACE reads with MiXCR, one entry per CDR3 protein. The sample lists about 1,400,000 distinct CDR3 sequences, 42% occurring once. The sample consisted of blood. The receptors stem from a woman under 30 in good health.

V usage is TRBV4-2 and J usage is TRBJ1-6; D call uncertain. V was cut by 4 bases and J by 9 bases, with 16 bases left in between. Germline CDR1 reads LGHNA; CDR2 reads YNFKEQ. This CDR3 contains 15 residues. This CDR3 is CASSRYGILGSPLHF. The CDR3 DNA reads TGTGCCAGCAGCCGGTACGGGATCCTCGGTTCACCCCTCCACTTT.

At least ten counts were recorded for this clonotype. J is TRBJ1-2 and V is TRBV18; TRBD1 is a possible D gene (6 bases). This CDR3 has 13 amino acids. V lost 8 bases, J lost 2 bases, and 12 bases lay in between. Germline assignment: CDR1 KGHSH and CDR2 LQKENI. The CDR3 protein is CASSPGQNYGYTF. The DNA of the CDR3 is TGTGCCAGCAGTCCCGGACAGAACTATGGCTACACCTTC.

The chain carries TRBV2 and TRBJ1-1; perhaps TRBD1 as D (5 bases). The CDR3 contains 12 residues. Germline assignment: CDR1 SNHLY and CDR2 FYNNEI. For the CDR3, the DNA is TGTTTCAGAGGGGCAGCGAACACTGAAGCTTTCTTT. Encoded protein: CFRGAANTEAFF.

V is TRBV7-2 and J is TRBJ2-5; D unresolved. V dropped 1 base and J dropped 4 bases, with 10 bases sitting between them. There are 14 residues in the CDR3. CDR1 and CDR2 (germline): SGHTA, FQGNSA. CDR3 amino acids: CASSLGPPAETQYF. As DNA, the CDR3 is TGTGCCAGCAGCTTAGGACCACCAGCAGAGACCCAGTACTTC.

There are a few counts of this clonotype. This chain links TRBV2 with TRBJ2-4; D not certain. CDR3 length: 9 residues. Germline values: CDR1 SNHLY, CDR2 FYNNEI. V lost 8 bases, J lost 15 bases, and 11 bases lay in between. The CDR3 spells CASGDRPYF. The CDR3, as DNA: TGTGCCAGCGGCGATAGGCCGTACTTC.

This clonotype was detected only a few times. DNA for the CDR3: TGTGCCACCGCGCGGGGTGGGGAGGTAGCTTTCTTT. It yields the protein CATARGGEVAFF. The V gene is TRBV10-3, the J gene TRBJ1-1; D is undetermined. CDR1 ENHRY and CDR2 SYGVKD come from the germline V gene. Between the trimmed V and J ends, which lost 10 bases and 10 bases, there was a span of 19 bases. The CDR3 contains 12 residues.

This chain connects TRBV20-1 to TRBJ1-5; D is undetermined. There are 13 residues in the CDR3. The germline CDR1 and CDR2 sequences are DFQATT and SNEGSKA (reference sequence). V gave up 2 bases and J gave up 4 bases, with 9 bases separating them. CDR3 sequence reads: CSARPNSNQPQHF. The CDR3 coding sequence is TGCAGTGCTAGACCTAACAGTAATCAGCCCCAGCATTTT.

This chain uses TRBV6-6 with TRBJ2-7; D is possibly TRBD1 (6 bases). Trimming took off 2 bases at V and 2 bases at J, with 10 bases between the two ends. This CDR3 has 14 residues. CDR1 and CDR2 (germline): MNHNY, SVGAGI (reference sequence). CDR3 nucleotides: TGTGCCAGCAGTTACGGCAGGGGCCCCTACGAGCAGTACTTC. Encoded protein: CASSYGRGPYEQYF.

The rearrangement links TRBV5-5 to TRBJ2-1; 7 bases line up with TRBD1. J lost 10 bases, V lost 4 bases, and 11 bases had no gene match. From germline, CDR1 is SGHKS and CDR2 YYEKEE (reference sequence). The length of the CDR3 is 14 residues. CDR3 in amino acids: CASSDRVMVGEQFF. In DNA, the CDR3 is TGTGCCAGCAGCGACAGGGTAATGGTGGGGGAGCAGTTCTTC.

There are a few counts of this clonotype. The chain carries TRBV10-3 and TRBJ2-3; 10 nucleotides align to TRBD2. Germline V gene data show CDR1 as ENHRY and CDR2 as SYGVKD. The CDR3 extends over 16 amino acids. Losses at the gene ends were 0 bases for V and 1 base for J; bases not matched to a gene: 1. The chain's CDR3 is CAISESLAGGTDTQYF. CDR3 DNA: TGTGCCATCAGTGAGTCGCTAGCGGGGGGCACAGATACGCAGTATTTT.

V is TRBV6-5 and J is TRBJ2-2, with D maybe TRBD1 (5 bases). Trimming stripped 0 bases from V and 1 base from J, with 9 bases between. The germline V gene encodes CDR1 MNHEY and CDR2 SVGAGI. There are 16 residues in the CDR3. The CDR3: CASSYSTDMNTGELFF. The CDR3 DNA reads TGTGCCAGCAGTTACTCGACAGACATGAACACCGGGGAGCTGTTTTTT.

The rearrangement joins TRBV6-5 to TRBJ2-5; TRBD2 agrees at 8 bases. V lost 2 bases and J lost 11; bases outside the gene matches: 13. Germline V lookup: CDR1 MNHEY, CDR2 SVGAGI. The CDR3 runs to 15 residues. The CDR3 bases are TGTGCCAGCAGTTACGGGCGGGGGGCACGCTGGGAGCAGTACTTC. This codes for CASSYGRGARWEQYF.

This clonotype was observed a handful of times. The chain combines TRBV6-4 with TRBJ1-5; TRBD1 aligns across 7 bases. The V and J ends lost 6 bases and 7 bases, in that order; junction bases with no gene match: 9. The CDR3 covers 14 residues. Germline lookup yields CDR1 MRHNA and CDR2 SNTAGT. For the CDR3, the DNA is TGTGCCAGCAGCCTGACAGGGATTGGGCAGCCCCAGCATTTT. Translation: CASSLTGIGQPQHF.

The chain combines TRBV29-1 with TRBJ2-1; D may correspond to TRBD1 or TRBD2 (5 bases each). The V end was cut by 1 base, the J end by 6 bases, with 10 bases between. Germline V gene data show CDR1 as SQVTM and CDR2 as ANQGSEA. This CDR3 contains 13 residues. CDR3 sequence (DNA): TGCAGCGTTGAAGGGGGACGAACCAATGAGCAGTTCTTC. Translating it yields CSVEGGRTNEQFF.

The CDR3 protein is CAIIGEGANVLTF. CDR3 coding DNA: TGTGCCATCATCGGGGAAGGGGCCAACGTCCTGACTTTC. The rearrangement links TRBV10-3 to TRBJ2-6, with D perhaps TRBD2 (5 bases). The germline CDR1 and CDR2 sequences are ENHRY and SYGVKD. V lost 7 bases and J 4 bases, leaving 8 bases between the germline ends. This CDR3 has 13 residues.

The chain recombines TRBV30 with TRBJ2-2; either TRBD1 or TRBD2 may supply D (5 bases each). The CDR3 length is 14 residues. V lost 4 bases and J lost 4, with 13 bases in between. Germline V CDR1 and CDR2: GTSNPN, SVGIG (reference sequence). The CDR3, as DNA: TGTGCCTGGACCGGGACGGTAGGCACCGGGGAGCTGTTTTTT. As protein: CAWTGTVGTGELFF.

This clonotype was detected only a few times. CDR3: CASSLAQQPYYGYTF. CDR3 in DNA: TGCGCCAGCAGCTTGGCCCAGCAACCTTACTATGGCTACACCTTC. V and J are TRBV5-1 and TRBJ1-2; D is undetermined. Trimming shortened V by 0 bases and J by 3 bases, and 12 bases separated the two germline ends. The germline V gene encodes CDR1 SGHRS and CDR2 YFSETQ. This CDR3 contains 15 residues.

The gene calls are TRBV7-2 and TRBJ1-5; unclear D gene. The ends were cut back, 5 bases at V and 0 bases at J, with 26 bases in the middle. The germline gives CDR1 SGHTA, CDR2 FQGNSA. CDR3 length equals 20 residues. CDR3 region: CASSTNVRVVSPYSNQPQHF. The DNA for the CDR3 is TGTGCCAGCAGCACCAACGTCCGGGTCGTATCCCCCTATAGCAATCAGCCCCAGCATTTT. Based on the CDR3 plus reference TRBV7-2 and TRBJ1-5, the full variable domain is GAGVSQSPSNKVTEKGKDVELRCDPISGHTALYWYRQSLGQGLEFLIYFQGNSAPDKSGLPSDRFSAERTGGSVSTLTIQRTQQEDSAVYLCASSTNVRVVSPYSNQPQHFGDGTRLSIL.

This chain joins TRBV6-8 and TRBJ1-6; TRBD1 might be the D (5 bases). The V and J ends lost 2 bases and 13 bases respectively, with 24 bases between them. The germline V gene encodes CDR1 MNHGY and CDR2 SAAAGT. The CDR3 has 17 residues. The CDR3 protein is CASSYLPWQGSISPLHF. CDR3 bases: TGTGCCAGCAGTTACCTTCCGTGGCAGGGATCCATTTCTCCCCTCCACTTT.

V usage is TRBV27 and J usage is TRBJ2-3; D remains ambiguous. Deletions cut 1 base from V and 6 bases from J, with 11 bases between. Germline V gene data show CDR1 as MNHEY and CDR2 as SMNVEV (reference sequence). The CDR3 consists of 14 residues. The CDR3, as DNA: TGTGCCAGCAGTTTATTCCCCCCACCCGATACGCAGTATTTT. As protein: CASSLFPPPDTQYF.

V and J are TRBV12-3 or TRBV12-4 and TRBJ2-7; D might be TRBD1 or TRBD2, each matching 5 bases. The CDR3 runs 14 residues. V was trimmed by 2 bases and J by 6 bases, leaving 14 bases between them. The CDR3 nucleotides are TGTGCCAGCAGTTTAAGGGCTGGGACCTCCGAGCAGTACTTC. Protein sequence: CASSLRAGTSEQYF.

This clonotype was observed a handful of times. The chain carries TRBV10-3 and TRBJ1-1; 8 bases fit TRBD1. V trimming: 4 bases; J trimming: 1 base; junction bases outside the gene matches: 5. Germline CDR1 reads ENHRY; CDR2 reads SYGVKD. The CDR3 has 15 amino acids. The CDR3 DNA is TGTGCCATCAGTGCAACCGGGACAGGGAACACTGAAGCTTTCTTT. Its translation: CAISATGTGNTEAFF.

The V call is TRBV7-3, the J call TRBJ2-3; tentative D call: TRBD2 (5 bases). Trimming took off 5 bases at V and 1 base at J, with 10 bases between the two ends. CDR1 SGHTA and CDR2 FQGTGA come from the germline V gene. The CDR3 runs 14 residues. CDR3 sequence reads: CASSRSRGTDTQYF. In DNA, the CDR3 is TGTGCCAGCAGCAGGTCGCGGGGCACAGATACGCAGTATTTT.

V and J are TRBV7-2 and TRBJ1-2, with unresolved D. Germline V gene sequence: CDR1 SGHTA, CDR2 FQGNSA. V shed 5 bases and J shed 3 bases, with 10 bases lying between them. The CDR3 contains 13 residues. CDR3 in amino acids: CASSLTFDYGYTF. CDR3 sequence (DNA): TGTGCCAGCAGCCTTACGTTCGACTATGGCTACACCTTC.

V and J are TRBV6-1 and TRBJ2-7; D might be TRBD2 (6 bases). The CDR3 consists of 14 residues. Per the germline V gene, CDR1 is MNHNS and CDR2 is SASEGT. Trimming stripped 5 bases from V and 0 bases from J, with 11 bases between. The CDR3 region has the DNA TGTGCCAGCAGTCGGGGGTCAGACTCCTACGAGCAGTACTTC. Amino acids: CASSRGSDSYEQYF.

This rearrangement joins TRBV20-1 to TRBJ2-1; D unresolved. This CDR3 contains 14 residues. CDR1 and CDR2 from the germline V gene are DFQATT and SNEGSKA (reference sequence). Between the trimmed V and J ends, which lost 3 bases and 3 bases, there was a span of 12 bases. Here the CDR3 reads CSARRQPVYNEQFF. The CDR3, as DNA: TGCAGTGCTAGGCGGCAGCCGGTCTACAATGAGCAGTTCTTC.

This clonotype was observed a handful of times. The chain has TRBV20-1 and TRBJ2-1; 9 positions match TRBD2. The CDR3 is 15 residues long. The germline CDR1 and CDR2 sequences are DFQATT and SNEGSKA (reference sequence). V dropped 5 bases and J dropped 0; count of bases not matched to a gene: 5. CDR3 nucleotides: TGCAGTGCTGAACTAGCGGGCTTCTCCTACAATGAGCAGTTCTTC. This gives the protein CSAELAGFSYNEQFF.